These 5 T cell receptor beta chains were sequenced from one sample in a study of technical replicates of blood from a few donors. The data were produced by immunoSEQ multiplex PCR, yet TCRdb's version contains in-frame clones alone and is incomplete. This table holds 45,000 to 60,000 clones, 90% to 95% found once. Source material: PBMCs. Receptor source: a human donor in good health. Some clones in this sample may be carry-over from other donors' samples.

This clone occurred a few times. The genes are TRBV4-3 and TRBJ1-6; 7 bases agree with TRBD1. This CDR3 has 15 residues. In germline, CDR1 is LGHNA, CDR2 YSLEER. The J segment lost 10 bases and the V segment lost 2 bases, leaving 8 bases of the junction unmatched. CDR3 in DNA: TGCGCCAGCAGCCAACGACAGGGTGAATGGTCACCCCTCCACTTT. Translating gives CASSQRQGEWSPLHF.

The genes are TRBV6-1 and TRBJ1-1, with TRBD1 as a possible D gene (5 bases). Trimming shortened V by 3 bases and J by 0 bases, and 14 bases separated the two germline ends. This CDR3 has 16 amino acids. CDR1 MNHNS and CDR2 SASEGT come from the germline V gene. The CDR3 reads CASSDPFRVVNTEAFF. CDR3 DNA sequence: TGTGCCAGCAGTGATCCATTCAGGGTCGTGAACACTGAAGCTTTCTTT.

The chain carries TRBV30 and TRBJ2-1; tentatively, D is TRBD2 (6 bases). Germline V gene sequence: CDR1 GTSNPN, CDR2 SVGIG (reference sequence). Trimming removed 0 bases from V and 9 bases from J, with 12 bases in between. This CDR3 has 13 amino acids. The CDR3 region has the DNA TGTGCCTGGAGTGTTCAACTAGCAGGTGAGCAGTTCTTC. Translated, it gives CAWSVQLAGEQFF.

CDR3 amino acids: CASSFSTGVITEAFF. CDR3 nucleotides: TGTGCCAGCAGCTTCTCAACAGGGGTAATCACTGAAGCTTTCTTT. The rearrangement links TRBV5-4 to TRBJ1-1; 7 positions match TRBD1. The V gene end was trimmed by 2 bases and the J gene end by 4 bases; junction bases not matched to a gene: 8. The CDR3 extends over 15 amino acids. Germline-derived CDR1 and CDR2 are SGHNT and YYREEE (reference sequence).

The chain couples TRBV18 to TRBJ1-2; TRBD1 aligns across 7 bases. The CDR3 is 14 residues long. V lost 3 bases to trimming and J lost 8 bases; unmatched junction nucleotides: 9. The V gene's germline CDR1 is KGHSH and CDR2 LQKENI. CDR3 sequence (DNA): TGTGCCAGCTCACCTAGGGACAGAGAAGGAGGCTACACCTTC. It yields the protein CASSPRDREGGYTF.